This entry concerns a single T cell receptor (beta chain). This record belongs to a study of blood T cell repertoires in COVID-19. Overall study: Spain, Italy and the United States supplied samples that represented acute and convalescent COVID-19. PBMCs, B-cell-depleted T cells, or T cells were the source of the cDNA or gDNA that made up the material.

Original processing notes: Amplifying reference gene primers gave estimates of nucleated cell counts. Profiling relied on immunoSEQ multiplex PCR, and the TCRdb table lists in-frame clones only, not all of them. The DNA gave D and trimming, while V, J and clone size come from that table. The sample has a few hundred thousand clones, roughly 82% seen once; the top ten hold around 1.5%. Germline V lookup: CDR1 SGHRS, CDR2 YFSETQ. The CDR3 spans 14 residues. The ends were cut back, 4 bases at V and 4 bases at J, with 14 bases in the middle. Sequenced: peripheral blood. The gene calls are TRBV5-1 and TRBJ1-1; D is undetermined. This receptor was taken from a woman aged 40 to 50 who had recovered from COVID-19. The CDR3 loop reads CASSPSRVLTEAFF. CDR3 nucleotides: TGCGCCAGCAGCCCTTCTCGGGTTCTCACTGAAGCTTTCTTT.